This TCR beta chain was sequenced during a study of CXCR3-negative and CXCR3-positive naive CD8 T cells. UMI labels and 5' RACE were used to prepare the TRB cDNA libraries. TCRdb re-called the 5' RACE reads and gives one entry per CDR3 protein, without DNA. This sample's table has approximately 49,000 distinct CDR3 sequences. Broader study findings: Diversity ran similarly high across both naive subsets but far lower in memory CD8+ cells.

Of note for this clonotype: The antigen remains unidentified.

Germline lookup yields CDR1 SQVTM and CDR2 ANQGSEA. The CDR3 runs 12 residues. J is TRBJ2-7 and V is TRBV29-1; the D call from TCRdb, TRBD1, cannot be confirmed without DNA. The TCR was taken from a human donor in good health. Some clones in this sample may be carry-over from other donors' samples. The sample consisted of memory CD8+ T cells from blood. CDR3 sequence: CSAQGPRYEQYF.